Listed below are T cell receptor beta chains from one sample, sequenced in a study of spatial heterogeneity in lung cancer. TCRdb reprocessed the 5' RACE reads with MiXCR, giving one entry per CDR3 protein. Among 100,000 or so distinct CDR3 sequences listed, about 4.4% were seen once. Sequences were derived from lung tumor tissue, sampled at surgery. These receptor sequences come from a male donor with early-stage non-small cell lung cancer. Both conserved end residues are part of each CDR3. The D gene is left open where the match is weak. Rows may omit the clone size; those that give it use once, few, many or a size class.

v_gene: TRBV10-3
j_gene: TRBJ2-3
abundance: many
d_gene: NA
CDR3aa: CAISLTDTQYF
CDR3nt: TGTGCCATCTCCCTAACAGATACGCAGTATTTT

v_gene: TRBV6-2/TRBV6-3
j_gene: TRBJ2-3
abundance: many
d_gene: NA
CDR3aa: CASSLSGADTQYF
CDR3nt: TGTGCCAGCAGTTTATCAGGGGCAGATACGCAGTATTTT

v_gene: TRBV28
j_gene: TRBJ2-7
abundance: many
d_gene: NA
CDR3aa: CASSLLAGAREQYF
CDR3nt: TGTGCCAGCAGTTTATTGGCAGGTGCTAGGGAGCAGTACTTC

v_gene: TRBV2
j_gene: TRBJ1-2
abundance: many
d_gene: NA
CDR3aa: CASSHMWGANYGYTF
CDR3nt: TGTGCCAGCAGCCACATGTGGGGAGCTAACTATGGCTACACCTTC

v_gene: TRBV15
j_gene: TRBJ2-3
abundance: many
d_gene: NA
CDR3aa: CATSRVQTSTDTQYF
CDR3nt: TGTGCCACCAGCAGAGTCCAGACTAGCACAGATACGCAGTATTTT

v_gene: TRBV27
j_gene: TRBJ1-1
abundance: many
d_gene: TRBD1
CDR3aa: CASSTSRTGHTEAFF
CDR3nt: TGTGCCAGCAGTACCTCCCGGACAGGGCACACTGAAGCTTTCTTT

v_gene: TRBV2
j_gene: TRBJ2-3
abundance: many
d_gene: TRBD2
CDR3aa: CASGLAGTGDTQYF
CDR3nt: TGTGCCAGCGGACTAGCGGGGACGGGAGATACGCAGTATTTT

v_gene: TRBV28
j_gene: TRBJ2-4
abundance: many
d_gene: NA
CDR3aa: CASRPLWAKNIQYF
CDR3nt: TGTGCCAGCAGGCCCCTCTGGGCCAAAAACATTCAGTACTTC

v_gene: TRBV20-1
j_gene: TRBJ2-3
abundance: NA
d_gene: NA
CDR3aa: CSARPLGADTQYF
CDR3nt: TGCAGTGCTCGACCCTTGGGAGCAGATACGCAGTATTTT

v_gene: TRBV5-1
j_gene: TRBJ2-5
abundance: NA
d_gene: NA
CDR3aa: CASSAAETQYF
CDR3nt: TGCGCCAGCAGCGCGGCGGAGACCCAGTACTTC

v_gene: TRBV6-5
j_gene: TRBJ1-1
abundance: few
d_gene: NA
CDR3aa: CASSKQGFNTEAFF
CDR3nt: TGTGCCAGCAGTAAACAGGGATTCAACACTGAAGCTTTCTTT

v_gene: TRBV6-6
j_gene: TRBJ2-7
abundance: many
d_gene: NA
CDR3aa: CASRADSYEQYF
CDR3nt: TGTGCCAGCCGCGCAGACTCCTACGAGCAGTACTTC

v_gene: TRBV3-1
j_gene: TRBJ2-7
abundance: many
d_gene: TRBD1
CDR3aa: CASSFNRGSYEQYF
CDR3nt: TGTGCCAGCAGCTTTAACAGGGGCTCCTACGAGCAGTACTTC